What follows describes a single TCR beta chain. Its antigen remains unknown. This was the immunoSEQ version 4 assay in survey mode. Sequencing used immunoSEQ multiplex PCR; TCRdb keeps in-frame clones, though not all of them. The sample has 40,000 to 45,000 clones, 90% to 95% seen once. V lost 3 bases and J 4 bases, leaving 12 bases between the germline ends. Germline values: CDR1 SGHVS, CDR2 FNYEAQ. CDR3 length equals 15 residues. The record originates from a study of persistence of HIV-infected CD4 T cells. Study in general: Median time on suppressive ART was approximately eight years. Up to about 200 mL blood was drawn at multiple time points; two donors had single-time leukapheresis.

Nonspecific anti-CD3/anti-CD28 bead stimulation represents the broad CD4+ T cell repertoire. Responding CD4+ T cells were sorted by upregulation of both CD40 ligand and CD69. CD4+ T cell counts exceeded 400 cells/uL; CMV serology was positive. This sequence joins TRBV7-6 and TRBJ2-2; D call uncertain. The clonotype was recovered from an adult man with HIV who was CMV-seropositive. Sequencing used CD4+ T cells sorted from PBMCs after roughly 20-hour stimulation, obtained from a patient who received antiretroviral therapy. CDR3 in DNA: TGTGCCAGCAGCTTCGGTCAAGTGGGCACCGGGGAGCTGTTTTTT. This sequence encodes CASSFGQVGTGELFF. The entire variable domain, with the rest obtained from reference TRBV7-6 and TRBJ2-2, is as follows: GAGVSQSPRYKVTKRGQDVALRCDPISGHVSLYWYRQALGQGPEFLTYFNYEAQQDKSGLPNDRFSAERPEGSISTLTIQRTEQRDSAMYRCASSFGQVGTGELFFGEGSRLTVL.